This T cell receptor (beta chain) was recovered during a study of cytomegalovirus exposure and HLA in healthy donors. This clone occurred a few times. The antigen is not known. The CDR3 is made up of 15 amino acids. Trimming took 1 base from V and 5 from J; bases not matched to a gene: 4. Germline V lookup: CDR1 SGHRS, CDR2 YFSETQ. Findings of the study overall: Several of the most significant clusters were apparently associated with common viral pathogens in a later analysis.

The primer mix had 60 Vbeta and 13 Jbeta primers. TCRdb's copy holds only in-frame clones and misses some; the assay was immunoSEQ multiplex PCR. The data contain some 190,000 clones, 82% of them seen just once; the ten biggest clones take up 1.5%. The chain carries TRBV5-1 and TRBJ2-5; 11 bases map to TRBD2. This sequence originates from a man aged 35-49 years in good health and CMV-seronegative. Sequenced sample: PBMCs. Written as DNA, the CDR3 is TGCGCCAGCAGCTTGTGGTCTAGCGGGAGGGAGACCCAGTACTTC. It specifies CASSLWSSGRETQYF.